These T cell receptor beta chains were read from a single sample in a study of CD8+CD57+ T cells in acquired aplastic anemia. MiXCR, applied by TCRdb to the reads, yields one record per CDR3 protein. Of about 220,000 distinct CDR3 sequences listed, approximately 35% are singletons. Sequences were obtained from sorted CD4+, CD8+, or CD8+CD57+ T cells (not recorded which) from PBMCs. The receptors shown here come from a human donor in good health, serving as a control. The CDR3 runs from the conserved cysteine through the conserved F or W. A D gene is named only where the DNA matches it firmly. A clone size is listed for some rows: how often the clone was seen (once, few, many), or a class if it is expanded.

V,size,J,length,D,DNA,CDR3
TRBV3-1,-,TRBJ1-4,14,TRBD1,TGTGCCAGCAGCCCCCAGGGACAGGCTGAAAAACTGCTTTTT,CASSPQGQAEKLLF
TRBV4-2,many,TRBJ1-3,16,-,TGTGCCAGCAGCCAAGATCCTGGGGGCACTGGAAACACCATATATTTT,CASSQDPGGTGNTIYF
TRBV3-1,many,TRBJ2-7,14,TRBD1,TGTGCCAGCAGCCAAAACGACAGGGGGCGCGAGCAGTACTTC,CASSQNDRGREQYF
TRBV11-2,few,TRBJ2-3,18,TRBD2,TGTGCCAGCAGCTTAGTGGGGACTAGCGGGAGGGAGGCAGATACGCAGTATTTT,CASSLVGTSGREADTQYF
TRBV20-1,-,TRBJ2-7,13,-,TGCAGTGCTAGAGATTTCCCCGGGGGCAGGCAGTACTTC,CSARDFPGGRQYF
TRBV24-1,many,TRBJ1-3,12,-,TGTGCCACCAGTAACAGAGGAAACACCATATATTTT,CATSNRGNTIYF
TRBV25-1,-,TRBJ1-4,16,-,TGTGCCAGCAGTGAAGATCAAGGGAGATTGAATGAAAAACTGTTTTTT,CASSEDQGRLNEKLFF
TRBV6-4,-,TRBJ1-1,15,TRBD1,TGTGCCAGCAGCCAGGGACAGGGGTTGAGCACTGAAGCTTTCTTT,CASSQGQGLSTEAFF
TRBV4-1,many,TRBJ1-6,17,TRBD1,TGCGCCAGCAGCCAACGCCAGACAGGGGATTGGAATTCACCCCTCCACTTT,CASSQRQTGDWNSPLHF
TRBV24-1,few,TRBJ2-1,13,TRBD1,TGTGCCACCGGGACAGGGGGCCCGAATGAGCAGTTCTTC,CATGTGGPNEQFF
TRBV7-8,many,TRBJ1-1,18,-,TGTGCCAGCAGCTCACACAGGGATAGAGGAACTTGGGGCACTGAAGCTTTCTTT,CASSSHRDRGTWGTEAFF
TRBV5-1,many,TRBJ1-2,16,TRBD1,TGCGCCAGCAGCTTGGCCCTGGGGACAGGTCTCGATGGCTACACCTTC,CASSLALGTGLDGYTF
TRBV5-1,many,TRBJ2-7,15,-,TGCGCCAGCAGCTTGGAAGGAGGGACGGTTTACGAGCAGTACTTC,CASSLEGGTVYEQYF
TRBV5-1,-,TRBJ1-1,15,-,TGCGCCAGCAGCCGTTACGGGGCGAAGAACACTGAAGCTTTCTTT,CASSRYGAKNTEAFF
TRBV9,many,TRBJ1-1,15,-,TGTGCCAGCAGCGTAGTGGACGCACCGCGGACTGAAGCTTTCTTT,CASSVVDAPRTEAFF
TRBV7-2,many,TRBJ2-3,14,-,TGTGCCAGCAGCTTAAGTAGCGTTCCAGATACGCAGTATTTT,CASSLSSVPDTQYF
TRBV2,medium-sized,TRBJ1-2,14,-,TGTGCCAGCAGCCTTAGGACGGCCAACTATGGCTACACCTTC,CASSLRTANYGYTF
TRBV7-9,many,TRBJ2-7,13,-,TGTGCCAGCAGCCCCGGGGCGCGTAGGGAGCAGTACTTC,CASSPGARREQYF
TRBV7-8,many,TRBJ1-6,15,-,TGTGCCAGCAGCTTAGCCGGGAAGGGAAATTCACCCCTCCACTTT,CASSLAGKGNSPLHF
TRBV29-1,many,TRBJ2-5,15,TRBD2,TGCAGCGTTGGGGGGACTAGCGGCTACCAAGAGACCCAGTACTTC,CSVGGTSGYQETQYF
TRBV20-1,many,TRBJ1-6,13,-,TGCAGTGCAGAGGACAGAGCCAATTCACCCCTCCACTTT,CSAEDRANSPLHF
TRBV5-8,few,TRBJ1-1,14,-,TGTGCCAGCAGCACGGACACCCGAGCCACTGAAGCTTTCTTT,CASSTDTRATEAFF
TRBV20-1,-,TRBJ2-7,14,TRBD1,TGCAGTGCTAGGGTCGGGACAGGATCCTACGAGCAGTACTTC,CSARVGTGSYEQYF
TRBV7-9,many,TRBJ1-6,15,-,TGTGCCAGCAGCTTACTTTCCGCCCGGAATTCACCCCTCCACTTT,CASSLLSARNSPLHF
TRBV20-1,-,TRBJ1-3,17,-,TGCAGTGCTAGCCGGAGGGGGGGAATCTCTGCTGGAAACACCATATATTTT,CSASRRGGISAGNTIYF
TRBV5-1,many,TRBJ2-5,15,TRBD2,TGCGCCAGCAGCTTCTTCGCGGGAGTAGGAGAGACCCAGTACTTC,CASSFFAGVGETQYF
TRBV20-1,-,TRBJ2-1,15,TRBD2,TGCAGTGCTAGAAAAGCGGGACTTCCAAACAATGAGCAGTTCTTC,CSARKAGLPNNEQFF
TRBV28,-,TRBJ1-6,18,-,TGTGCCAGCAGGACAATTAGATGGGGGAGCTCCTATAATTCACCCCTCCACTTT,CASRTIRWGSSYNSPLHF
TRBV29-1,many,TRBJ1-2,12,-,TGCAGCGTAAGAGAAGCTAACTATGGCTACACCTTC,CSVREANYGYTF
TRBV14,many,TRBJ1-2,12,-,TGTGCCAGCAGCCCATCCTCCTATGGCTACACCTTC,CASSPSSYGYTF
TRBV4-1,-,TRBJ2-5,15,TRBD2,TGCGCCAGCAGCCAACTAGGGACTAGAATAGAGACCCAGTACTTC,CASSQLGTRIETQYF